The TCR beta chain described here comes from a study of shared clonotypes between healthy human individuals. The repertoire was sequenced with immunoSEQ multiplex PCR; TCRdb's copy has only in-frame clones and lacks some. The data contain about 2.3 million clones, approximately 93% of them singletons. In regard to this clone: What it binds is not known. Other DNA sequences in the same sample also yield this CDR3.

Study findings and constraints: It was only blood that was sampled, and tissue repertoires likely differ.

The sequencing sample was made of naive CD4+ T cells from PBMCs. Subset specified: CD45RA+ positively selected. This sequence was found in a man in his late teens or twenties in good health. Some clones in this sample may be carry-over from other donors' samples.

CDR3 loop: CASSLAGSSYNEQFF. The CDR3 DNA sequence: TGTGCCAGCAGCTTGGCGGGTAGCTCCTACAATGAGCAGTTCTTC. The chain combines TRBV7-3 with TRBJ2-1; D is perhaps TRBD2 (5 bases). V lost 3 bases and J 0 bases, leaving 9 bases between the germline ends. Germline CDR1 SGHTA, CDR2 FQGTGA. The CDR3 consists of 15 residues.